These 6 T cell receptor beta chains were sequenced from one sample in a study of blood T cells in healthy people across ages. A second PCR of roughly 6 to 12 cycles used a sample-barcoded 5' primer and a J-beta primer mix. TCRdb reprocessed the 5' RACE reads with MiXCR, giving one entry per CDR3 protein. The data hold about 1.4 million distinct CDR3 sequences, with 59% observed a single time. Sequenced input: blood. All receptors derive from a man younger than 30 in good health.

This clonotype was seen a handful of times. The chain is built from TRBV15 and TRBJ1-4; D is unclear. CDR3 length: 15 amino acids. The ends were cut back, 1 base at V and 7 bases at J, with 13 bases in the middle. CDR1 is LNHNV, CDR2 YYDKDF, per germline (reference sequence). The CDR3 nucleotides read TGTGCCACCAGCAGAGGGGTAGGGTCTCGTGAAAAACTGTTTTTT. The encoded protein is CATSRGVGSREKLFF.

This chain links TRBV20-1 with TRBJ2-1, with D possibly being TRBD1 (5 bases). The DNA end is a closer match to TRBJ2-7, so the J assignment may be wrong. The CDR3 is 14 residues long. Germline CDR1 reads DFQATT; CDR2 reads SNEGSKA (reference sequence). CDR3 DNA sequence: TGCAGTGCTAGTCAGTCAGGGCTTTCCTACGAGCAGTACTTC. It translates to CSASQSGLSYEQYF.

This clonotype was recorded once. The chain joins TRBV7-9 to TRBJ1-2; the D is unclear. The CDR3 contains 16 residues. Germline CDR1 SEHNR, CDR2 FQNEAQ (reference sequence). Deletions cut 4 bases from V and 6 bases from J, with 21 bases between. The CDR3: CASSSFTRPGSHGYTF. In nucleotides, the CDR3 is TGTGCCAGCAGCTCCTTTACCCGGCCGGGCTCCCATGGCTACACCTTC.

CDR3 amino acids: CASSEGQGADEQFF. The CDR3 bases are TGTGCCAGCAGTGAAGGGCAGGGGGCGGATGAGCAGTTCTTC. The V call is TRBV2, the J call TRBJ2-1, with TRBD1 matching 8 bases. The CDR3 contains 14 residues. Per the germline V gene, CDR1 is SNHLY and CDR2 is FYNNEI. The V gene end was trimmed by 1 base and the J gene end by 8 bases; junction bases not matched to a gene: 4.

The V and J genes are TRBV27 and TRBJ2-3, with 7 bases identical to TRBD2. The V gene's germline CDR1 is MNHEY and CDR2 SMNVEV (reference sequence). There are 17 residues in the CDR3. V dropped 5 bases and J dropped 0; count of bases not matched to a gene: 11. DNA of the CDR3: TGTGCCAGCAGTACCTACGTTAGCGGGCCTAGCACAGATACGCAGTATTTT. Its protein is CASSTYVSGPSTDTQYF.

This clonotype was detected once. DNA for the CDR3: TGTGCCAGCAGCTTCTGGGGACTAAGCTCCTACGAGCAGTACTTC. The encoded protein is CASSFWGLSSYEQYF. This chain links TRBV5-5 with TRBJ2-7, with 7 bases identical to TRBD2. The ends lost 2 bases at V and 0 bases at J; junction bases unmatched: 5. This CDR3 spans 15 amino acids. Germline-derived CDR1 and CDR2 are SGHKS and YYEKEE (reference sequence). The full variable domain, its missing parts supplied by reference TRBV5-5 and TRBJ2-7, is DAGVTQSPTHLIKTRGQQVTLRCSPISGHKSVSWYQQVLGQGPQFIFQYYEKEERGRGNFPDRFSARQFPNYSSELNVNALLLGDSALYLCASSFWGLSSYEQYFGPGTRLTVT.